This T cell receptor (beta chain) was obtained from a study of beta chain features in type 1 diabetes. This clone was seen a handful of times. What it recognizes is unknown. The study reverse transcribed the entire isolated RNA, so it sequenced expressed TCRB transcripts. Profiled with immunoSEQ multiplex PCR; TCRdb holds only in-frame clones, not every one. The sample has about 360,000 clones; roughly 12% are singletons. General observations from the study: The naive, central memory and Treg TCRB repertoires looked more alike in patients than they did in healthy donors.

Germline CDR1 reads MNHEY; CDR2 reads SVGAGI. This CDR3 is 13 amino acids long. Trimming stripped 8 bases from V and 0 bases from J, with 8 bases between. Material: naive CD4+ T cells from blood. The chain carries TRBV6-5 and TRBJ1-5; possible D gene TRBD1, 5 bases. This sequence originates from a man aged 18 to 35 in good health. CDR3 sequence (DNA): TGTGCCAGCGGTAGGGGTAGCAATCAGCCCCAGCATTTT. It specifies CASGRGSNQPQHF.